One T cell receptor (beta chain) is described in this entry. What it recognizes is unknown. The treatment here: roughly 20 received Ad26.COV2.S at low or high dose, single or two shots; roughly five received placebo; per-sample allocation not given. The samples were gathered on day 63 after the first injection of vaccine or placebo. Donation came from an adult in Boston who was aged 18-55 years. The vaccine delivered Wuhan-strain SARS-CoV-2 spike through an Ad26 vector. This entry is derived from a study of Ad26.COV2.S vaccination and SARS-CoV-2 variants. Findings and limits, study-wide: Vaccine recipients showed a spike-specific TCR breadth that was higher than in placebo recipients.

Germline loops: CDR1 SGHAT, CDR2 FQNNGV. This CDR3 spans 16 amino acids. Trimming stripped 5 bases from V and 3 bases from J, with 19 bases between. The table came from immunoSEQ multiplex PCR; TCRdb's copy has only in-frame clones and leaves some out. The sample yields 380,000 or so clones, 80% to 90% seen once. The sequence was collected from a person between 18 and 65 years old who received the Ad26.COV2.S COVID-19 vaccine or a placebo. The material was peripheral blood, obtained in a trial of Ad26.COV2.S vaccine versus placebo. V usage is TRBV11-2 and J usage is TRBJ1-1; D perhaps matches TRBD1 (5 bases). In DNA form, the CDR3 reads TGTGCCAGCAGCCGCGGAAGGGGAGGTGGAGACACTGAAGCTTTCTTT. This gives the protein CASSRGRGGGDTEAFF.